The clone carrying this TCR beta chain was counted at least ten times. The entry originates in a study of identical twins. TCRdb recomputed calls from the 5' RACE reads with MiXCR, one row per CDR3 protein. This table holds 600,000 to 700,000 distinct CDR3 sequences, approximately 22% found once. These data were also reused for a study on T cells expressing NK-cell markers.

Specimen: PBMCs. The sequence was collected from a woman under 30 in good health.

CDR3 protein: CASSLVWDGELFF. DNA of the CDR3: TGTGCCAGCAGCTTGGTTTGGGACGGGGAGCTGTTTTTT. J is TRBJ2-2 and V is TRBV7-2; D unclear. The V end was cut by 3 bases, the J end by 7 bases, with 9 bases between. The CDR3 loop spans 13 amino acids. CDR1 and CDR2 (germline): SGHTA, FQGNSA.